This TCR beta chain comes out of a study of T-cell memory formation after mild COVID-19. Study-wide results and caveats: CD4/CD8 balance held among clones contracting day 15 to 85, and later expanders leaned CD4+.

It was 5'RACE with constant-segment primers that produced the TCR alpha and TCR beta cDNA libraries, which carried sample barcodes and UMIs. In TCRdb, the 5' RACE reads were re-called with MiXCR into one record per CDR3 protein. The sample consists of about 49,000 distinct CDR3 sequences, roughly a quarter of them appearing once. With respect to this clonotype: Its antigen remains unidentified.

Deletions cut 5 bases from V and 0 bases from J, with 9 bases between. The CDR3 consists of 14 residues. Germline CDR1 is WSHSY and CDR2 is SAAADI. The V gene is TRBV10-2, the J gene TRBJ2-3; D might be TRBD1 (5 bases). This receptor was identified in a man aged 18-30 years who had mild COVID-19 (a few samples of this study predate the infection). Cell type and time point are not known. The source material was PBMCs or a T cell subset sorted from them (not recorded which). The CDR3 DNA reads TGCGCCAGCAGTCGACAGCACAGCACAGATACGCAGTATTTT. Its translation: CASSRQHSTDTQYF.